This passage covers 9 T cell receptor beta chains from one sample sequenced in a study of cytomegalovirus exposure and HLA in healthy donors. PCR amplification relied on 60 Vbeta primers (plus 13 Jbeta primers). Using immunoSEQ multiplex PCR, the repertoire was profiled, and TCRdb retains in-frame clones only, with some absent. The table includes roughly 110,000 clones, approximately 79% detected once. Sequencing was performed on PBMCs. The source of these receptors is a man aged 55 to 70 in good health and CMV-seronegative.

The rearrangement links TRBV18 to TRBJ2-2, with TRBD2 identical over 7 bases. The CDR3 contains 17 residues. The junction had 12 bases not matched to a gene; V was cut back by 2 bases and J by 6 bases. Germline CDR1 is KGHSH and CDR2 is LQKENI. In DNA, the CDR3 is TGTGCCAGCTCACCAGAGATCGGGACTACGGATGCCGGGGAGCTGTTTTTT. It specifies CASSPEIGTTDAGELFF.

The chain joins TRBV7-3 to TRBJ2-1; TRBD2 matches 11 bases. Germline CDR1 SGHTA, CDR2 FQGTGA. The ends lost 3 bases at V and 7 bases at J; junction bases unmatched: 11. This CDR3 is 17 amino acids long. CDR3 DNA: TGTGCCAGCAGCTTCCGACCCCTAGCGGGGGGCGTTAATGAGCAGTTCTTC. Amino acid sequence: CASSFRPLAGGVNEQFF.

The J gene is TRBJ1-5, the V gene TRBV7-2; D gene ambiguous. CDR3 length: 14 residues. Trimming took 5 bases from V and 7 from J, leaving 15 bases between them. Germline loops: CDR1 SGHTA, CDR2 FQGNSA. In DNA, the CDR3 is TGTGCCAGCAGCCCCCAGATGGCGGGGCAGCCCCAGCATTTT. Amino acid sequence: CASSPQMAGQPQHF. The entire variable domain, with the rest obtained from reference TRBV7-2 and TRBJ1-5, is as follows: GAGVSQSPSNKVTEKGKDVELRCDPISGHTALYWYRQSLGQGLEFLIYFQGNSAPDKSGLPSDRFSAERTGGSVSTLTIQRTQQEDSAVYLCASSPQMAGQPQHFGDGTRLSIL.

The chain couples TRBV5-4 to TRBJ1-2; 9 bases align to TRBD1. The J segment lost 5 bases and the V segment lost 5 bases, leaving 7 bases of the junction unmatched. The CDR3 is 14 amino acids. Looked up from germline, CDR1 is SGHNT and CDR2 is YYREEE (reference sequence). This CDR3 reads CASSVGQGRYGYTF. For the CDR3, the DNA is TGTGCCAGCAGTGTGGGACAGGGAAGATATGGCTACACCTTC.

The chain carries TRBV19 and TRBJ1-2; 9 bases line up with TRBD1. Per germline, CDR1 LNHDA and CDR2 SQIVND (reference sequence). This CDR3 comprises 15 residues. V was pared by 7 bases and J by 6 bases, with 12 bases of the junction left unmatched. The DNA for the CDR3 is TGTGCCAGTATGATCCCGGGACAGGGATTTGATGGCTACACCTTC. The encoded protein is CASMIPGQGFDGYTF.

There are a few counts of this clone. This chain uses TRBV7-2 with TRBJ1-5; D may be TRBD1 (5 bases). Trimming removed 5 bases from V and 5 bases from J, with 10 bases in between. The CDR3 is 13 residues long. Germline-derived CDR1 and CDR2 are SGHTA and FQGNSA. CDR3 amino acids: CASSRQIDQPQHF. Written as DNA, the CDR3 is TGTGCCAGCAGCCGACAGATCGATCAGCCCCAGCATTTT.

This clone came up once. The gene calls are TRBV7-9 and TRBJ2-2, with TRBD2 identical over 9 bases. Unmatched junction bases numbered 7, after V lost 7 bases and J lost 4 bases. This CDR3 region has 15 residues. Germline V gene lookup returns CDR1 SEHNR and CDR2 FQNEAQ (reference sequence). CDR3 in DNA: TGTGCCAGCACCACGACTAGCGGAGGCACCGGGGAGCTGTTTTTT. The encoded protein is CASTTTSGGTGELFF.

CDR3 DNA: TGTGCCAGCAGTCCCGTAGGGGAAACGCAGTATTTT. Its protein product is CASSPVGETQYF. This chain connects TRBV6-1 to TRBJ2-3; D is possibly TRBD1 (5 bases). The germline V and J ends were trimmed by 5 bases and 9 bases, with 12 bases remaining between them. The CDR3 covers 12 residues. The germline V gene encodes CDR1 MNHNS and CDR2 SASEGT.

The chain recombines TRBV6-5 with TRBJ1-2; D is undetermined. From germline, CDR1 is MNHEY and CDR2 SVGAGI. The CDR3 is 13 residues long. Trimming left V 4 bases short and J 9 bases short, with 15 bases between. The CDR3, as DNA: TGTGCCAGCAGTTCCCCCGCTTCTATTAGCTACACCTTC. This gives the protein CASSSPASISYTF.